The subject of this entry is one T cell receptor beta chain. This specimen belongs to a study of OX40 agonist ivuxolimab in advanced cancers. V lost 0 bases and J lost 4; bases outside the gene matches: 6. CDR1 is LGHNA and CDR2 is YSLEER in the germline V gene. This CDR3 is 16 amino acids long. Profiled with immunoSEQ multiplex PCR; TCRdb holds only in-frame clones, not every one. The sample contains roughly 11,000 clones, about 86% of which appear only once. The chain has TRBV4-3 and TRBJ2-3, with 8 bases aligning to TRBD2. The TCR was taken from an adult with an advanced solid tumor such as melanoma, head and neck, liver or kidney cancer. The specimen comprised CD4+ or CD8+ T cells sorted from blood, sampled in a trial of the OX40 agonist ivuxolimab. CDR3 sequence reads: CASSQDQGGGPDTQYF. The CDR3 DNA sequence: TGCGCCAGCAGCCAAGATCAGGGCGGGGGGCCAGATACGCAGTATTTT.